A selection of T cell receptor beta chains follows, all from one sample in a study of beta chain features in type 1 diabetes. The data were produced by immunoSEQ multiplex PCR, yet TCRdb's version contains in-frame clones alone and is incomplete. The sample lists 500,000 to 700,000 clones; 15% were seen once. The sample was naive CD4+ T cells from blood. Receptors were obtained from a man aged 18 to 35 in good health. CDR3s leave out the opening cysteine and the closing phenylalanine or tryptophan. A D gene is named only where the DNA matches it firmly.

>.|TRBJ1-6|TRBV10-3
AALGDFNSPLH
>.|TRBJ2-5|TRBV7-2
ASSFVGQIQETQY
>.|TRBJ2-1|TRBV28
ASSGPGPGDNEQF
>.|TRBJ2-1|TRBV7-6
ASAGWESYNEQF
>TRBD2|TRBJ2-1|TRBV9
ASSSRLASGRGSSYNEQF
>TRBD1|TRBJ1-2|TRBV29-1
SVARLTGDYGYT
>.|TRBJ2-1|TRBV27
ASSRRYQGPYNEQF
>TRBD1|TRBJ2-3|TRBV7-3
ASRQGDTSTDTQY
>.|TRBJ1-2|TRBV27
ASSLWATGQSGVNYGYT
>.|TRBJ1-2|TRBV25-1
ASSEPGDNYGYT
>.|TRBJ2-5|TRBV6-6
ASSTTAQAWETQY
>TRBD1|TRBJ2-1|TRBV28
ASRRTGTYNEQF
>TRBD1|TRBJ1-5|TRBV18
ASSPYVGTGNQPQH
>TRBD1|TRBJ2-5|TRBV28
ASSSIDRGQETQY
>TRBD1|TRBJ1-1|TRBV7-2
ASREDRGRAEAF
>.|TRBJ1-4|TRBV2
ASKARVREKLF
>TRBD1|TRBJ2-5|TRBV28
AVRAGQGRKTQY
>.|TRBJ2-6|TRBV7-3
ASSLVGLPSGANVLT
>TRBD1|TRBJ2-7|TRBV7-2
ASSRDRAREQY
>TRBD2|TRBJ2-1|TRBV5-1
ASSWTSGSPNEQF
>.|TRBJ2-7|TRBV5-6
ASSLGTRGTEQY
>.|TRBJ1-3|TRBV9
ASSVARAGNTIY
>TRBD2|TRBJ2-2|TRBV15
ATSRGLAGGNTGELF
>TRBD2|TRBJ2-2|TRBV4-3
ASSQASGIGGELF